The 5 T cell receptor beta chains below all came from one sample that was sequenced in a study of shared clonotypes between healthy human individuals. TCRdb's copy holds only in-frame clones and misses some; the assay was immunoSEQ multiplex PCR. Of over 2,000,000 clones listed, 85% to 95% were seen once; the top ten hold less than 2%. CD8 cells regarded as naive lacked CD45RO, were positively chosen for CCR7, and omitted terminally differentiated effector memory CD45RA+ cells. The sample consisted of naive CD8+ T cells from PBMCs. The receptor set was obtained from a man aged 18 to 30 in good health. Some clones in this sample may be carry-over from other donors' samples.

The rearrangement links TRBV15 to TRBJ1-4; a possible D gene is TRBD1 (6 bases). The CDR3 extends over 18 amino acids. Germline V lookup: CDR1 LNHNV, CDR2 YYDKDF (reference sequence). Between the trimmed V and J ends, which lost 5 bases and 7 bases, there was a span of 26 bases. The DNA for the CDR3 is TGTGCCACCAGCCCCCGACGGTCGGTGGGGGGGCTTAGTGAAAAACTGTTTTTT. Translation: CATSPRRSVGGLSEKLFF.

The CDR3 bases are TGTGCCAGCAGCTCCGGACAGGGGGCAGGAGGCTACACCTTC. Its translation is CASSSGQGAGGYTF. The chain employs TRBV5-8 and TRBJ1-2; 11 bases match TRBD1. Germline CDR1 SGHTS, CDR2 YDEGEE. The CDR3 contains 14 residues. The ends lost 3 bases at V and 8 bases at J; junction bases unmatched: 6.

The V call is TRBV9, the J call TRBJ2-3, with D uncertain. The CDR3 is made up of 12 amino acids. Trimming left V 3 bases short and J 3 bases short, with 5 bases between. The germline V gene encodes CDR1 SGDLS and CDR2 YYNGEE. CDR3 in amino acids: CASSEKTDTQYF. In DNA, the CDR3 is TGTGCCAGCAGCGAGAAGACAGATACGCAGTATTTT.

CDR3 region: CASSFDRVRAYEQYF. CDR3 DNA sequence: TGTGCCAGCAGTTTTGATAGGGTGAGGGCCTACGAGCAGTACTTC. The chain is built from TRBV28 and TRBJ2-7; TRBD2 might be the D (5 bases). There are 15 residues in the CDR3. V lost 3 bases to trimming and J lost 2 bases, with 14 bases between them. Germline V gene sequence: CDR1 MDHEN, CDR2 SYDVKM.

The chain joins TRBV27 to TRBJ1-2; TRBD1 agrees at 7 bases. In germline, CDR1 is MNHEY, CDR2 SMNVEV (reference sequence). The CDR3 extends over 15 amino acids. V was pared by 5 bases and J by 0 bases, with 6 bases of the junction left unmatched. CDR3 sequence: CASSTRDSPNYGYTF. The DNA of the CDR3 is TGTGCCAGCAGTACACGGGACAGTCCTAACTATGGCTACACCTTC.